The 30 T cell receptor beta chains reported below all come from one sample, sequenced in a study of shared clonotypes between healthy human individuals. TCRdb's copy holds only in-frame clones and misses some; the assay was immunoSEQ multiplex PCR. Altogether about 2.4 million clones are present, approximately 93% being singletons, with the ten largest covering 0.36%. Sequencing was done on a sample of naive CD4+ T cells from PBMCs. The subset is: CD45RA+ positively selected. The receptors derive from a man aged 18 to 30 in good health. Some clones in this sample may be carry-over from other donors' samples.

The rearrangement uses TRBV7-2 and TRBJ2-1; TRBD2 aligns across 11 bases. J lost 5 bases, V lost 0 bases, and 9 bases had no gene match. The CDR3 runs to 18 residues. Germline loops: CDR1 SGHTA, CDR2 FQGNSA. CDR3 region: CASSLAFDLAGGHNEQFF. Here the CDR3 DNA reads TGTGCCAGCAGCTTAGCGTTTGATCTAGCGGGAGGTCACAATGAGCAGTTCTTC.

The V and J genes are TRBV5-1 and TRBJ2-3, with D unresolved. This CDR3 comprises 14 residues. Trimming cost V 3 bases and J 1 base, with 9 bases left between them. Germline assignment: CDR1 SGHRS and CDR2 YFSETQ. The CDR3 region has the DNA TGCGCCAGCAGCTCGGATGGAGGCACAGATACGCAGTATTTT. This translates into CASSSDGGTDTQYF.

CDR3: CAWSSGTGALTQYF. CDR3 coding DNA: TGTGCCTGGAGTTCGGGGACTGGGGCCCTTACGCAGTATTTT. The V and J genes are TRBV30 and TRBJ2-3, with D possibly being TRBD2 (6 bases). The V and J ends lost 2 bases and 8 bases respectively, with 17 bases between them. Germline-derived CDR1 and CDR2 are GTSNPN and SVGIG (reference sequence). This CDR3 has 14 amino acids.

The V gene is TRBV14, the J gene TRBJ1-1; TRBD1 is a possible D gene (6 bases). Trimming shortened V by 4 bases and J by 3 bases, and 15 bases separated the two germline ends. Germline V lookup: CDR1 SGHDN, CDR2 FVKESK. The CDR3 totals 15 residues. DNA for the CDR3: TGTGCCAGCAGCCCGGGGGCCCGACCTTACACTGAAGCTTTCTTT. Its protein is CASSPGARPYTEAFF.

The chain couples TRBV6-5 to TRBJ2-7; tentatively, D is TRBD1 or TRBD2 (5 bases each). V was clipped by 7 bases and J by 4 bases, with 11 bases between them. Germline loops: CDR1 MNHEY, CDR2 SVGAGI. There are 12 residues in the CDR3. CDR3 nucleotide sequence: TGTGCCAGCACCGGGACCGCTTACGAGCAGTACTTC. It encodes CASTGTAYEQYF.

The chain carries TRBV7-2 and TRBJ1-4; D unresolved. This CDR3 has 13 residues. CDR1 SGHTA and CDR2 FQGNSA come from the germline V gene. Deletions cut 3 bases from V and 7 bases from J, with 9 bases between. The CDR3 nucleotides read TGTGCCAGCAGCTTCAATTTATTTGAAAAACTGTTTTTT. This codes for CASSFNLFEKLFF.

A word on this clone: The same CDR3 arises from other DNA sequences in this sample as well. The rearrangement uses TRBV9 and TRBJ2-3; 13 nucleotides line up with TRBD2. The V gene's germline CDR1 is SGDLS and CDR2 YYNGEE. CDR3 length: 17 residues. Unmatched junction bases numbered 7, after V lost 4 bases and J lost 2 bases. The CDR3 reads CASSPRLAGGTTDTQYF. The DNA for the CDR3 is TGTGCCAGCAGCCCCCGACTAGCGGGAGGCACCACAGATACGCAGTATTTT.

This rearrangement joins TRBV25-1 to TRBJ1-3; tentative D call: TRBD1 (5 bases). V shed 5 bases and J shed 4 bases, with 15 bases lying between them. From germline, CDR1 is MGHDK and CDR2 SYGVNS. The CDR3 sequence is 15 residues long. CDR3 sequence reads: CASSLPGTAGNTIYF. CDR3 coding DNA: TGTGCCAGCAGTCTACCCGGGACCGCCGGAAACACCATATATTTT.

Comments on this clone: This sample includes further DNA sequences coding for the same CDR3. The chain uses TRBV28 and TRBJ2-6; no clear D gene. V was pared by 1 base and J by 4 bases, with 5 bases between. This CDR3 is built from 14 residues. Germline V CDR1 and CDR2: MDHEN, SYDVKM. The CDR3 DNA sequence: TGTGCCAGCAGTTTATTCACCGGGGCCAACGTCCTGACTTTC. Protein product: CASSLFTGANVLTF.

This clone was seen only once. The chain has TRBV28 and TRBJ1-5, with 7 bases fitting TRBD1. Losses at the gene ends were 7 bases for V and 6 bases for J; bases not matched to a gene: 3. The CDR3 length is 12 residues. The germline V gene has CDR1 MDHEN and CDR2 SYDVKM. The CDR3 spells CASNQGVQPQHF. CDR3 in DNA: TGTGCCAGCAACCAGGGGGTTCAGCCCCAGCATTTT.

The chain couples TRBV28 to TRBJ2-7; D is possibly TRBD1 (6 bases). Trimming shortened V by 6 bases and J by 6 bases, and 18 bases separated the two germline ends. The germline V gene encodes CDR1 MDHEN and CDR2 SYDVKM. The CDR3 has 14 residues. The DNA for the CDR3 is TGTGCCAGCAGCAGCCCACCAGGGGTAGGCGAGCAGTACTTC. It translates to CASSSPPGVGEQYF.

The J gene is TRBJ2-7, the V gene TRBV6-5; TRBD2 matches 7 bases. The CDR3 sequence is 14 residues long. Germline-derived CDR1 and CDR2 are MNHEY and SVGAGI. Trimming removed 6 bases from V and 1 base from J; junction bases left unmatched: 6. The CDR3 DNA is TGTGCCAGCAGACCTAAGCGGGAATCCTACGAGCAGTACTTC. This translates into CASRPKRESYEQYF.

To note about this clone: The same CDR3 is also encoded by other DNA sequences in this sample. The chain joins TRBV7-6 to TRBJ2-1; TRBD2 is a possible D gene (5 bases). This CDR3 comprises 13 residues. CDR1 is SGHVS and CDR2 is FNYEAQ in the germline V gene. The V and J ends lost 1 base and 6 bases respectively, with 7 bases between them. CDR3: CASSLGLANEQFF. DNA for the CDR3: TGTGCCAGCAGCTTAGGTCTAGCCAATGAGCAGTTCTTC.

The CDR3 region is CASRGDDSPLHF. CDR3 sequence (DNA): TGTGCCAGCAGGGGTGACGATTCACCCCTCCACTTT. The V and J genes are TRBV5-4 and TRBJ1-6, with D uncertain. V lost 5 bases and J 8 bases, leaving 8 bases between the germline ends. The CDR3 runs 12 residues. The germline CDR1 and CDR2 sequences are SGHNT and YYREEE (reference sequence).

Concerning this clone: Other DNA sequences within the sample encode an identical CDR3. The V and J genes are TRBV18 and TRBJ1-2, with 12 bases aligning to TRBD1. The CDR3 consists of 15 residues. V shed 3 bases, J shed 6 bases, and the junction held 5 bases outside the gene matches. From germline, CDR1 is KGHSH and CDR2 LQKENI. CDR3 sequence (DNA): TGTGCCAGCTCACCCCCGGGACAGGGGGCTGATGGCTACACCTTC. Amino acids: CASSPPGQGADGYTF.

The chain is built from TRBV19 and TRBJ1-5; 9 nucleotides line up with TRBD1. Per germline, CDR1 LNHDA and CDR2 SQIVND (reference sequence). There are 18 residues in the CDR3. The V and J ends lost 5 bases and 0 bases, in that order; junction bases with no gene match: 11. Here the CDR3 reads CASSARTGVPYSNQPQHF. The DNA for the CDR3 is TGTGCCAGTAGTGCAAGGACAGGGGTACCTTATAGCAATCAGCCCCAGCATTTT.

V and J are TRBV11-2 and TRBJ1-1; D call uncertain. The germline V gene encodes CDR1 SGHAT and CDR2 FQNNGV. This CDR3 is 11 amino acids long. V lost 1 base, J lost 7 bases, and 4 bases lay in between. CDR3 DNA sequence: TGTGCCAGCAGCTTAGGCAGTGAAGCTTTCTTT. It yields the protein CASSLGSEAFF.

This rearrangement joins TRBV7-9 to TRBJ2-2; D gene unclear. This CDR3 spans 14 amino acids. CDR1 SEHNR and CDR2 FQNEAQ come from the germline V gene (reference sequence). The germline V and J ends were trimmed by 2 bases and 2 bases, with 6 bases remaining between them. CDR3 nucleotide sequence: TGTGCCAGCAGCTTATACCCCAACACCGGGGAGCTGTTTTTT. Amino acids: CASSLYPNTGELFF. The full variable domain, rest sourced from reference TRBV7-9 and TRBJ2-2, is DTGVSQNPRHKITKRGQNVTFRCDPISEHNRLYWYRQTLGQGPEFLTYFQNEAQLEKSRLLSDRFSAERPKGSFSTLEIQRTEQGDSAMYLCASSLYPNTGELFFGEGSRLTVL.

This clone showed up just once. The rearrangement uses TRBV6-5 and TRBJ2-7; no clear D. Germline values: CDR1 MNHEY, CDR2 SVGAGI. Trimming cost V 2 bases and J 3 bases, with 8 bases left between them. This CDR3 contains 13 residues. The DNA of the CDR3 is TGTGCCAGCAGTTACGGGGAAGACTACGAGCAGTACTTC. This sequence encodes CASSYGEDYEQYF.

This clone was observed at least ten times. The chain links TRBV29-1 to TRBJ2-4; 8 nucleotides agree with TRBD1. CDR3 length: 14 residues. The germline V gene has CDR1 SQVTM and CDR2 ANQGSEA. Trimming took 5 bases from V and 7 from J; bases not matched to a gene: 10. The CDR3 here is CSVTQGAGANIQYF. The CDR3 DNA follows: TGCAGCGTTACTCAGGGGGCAGGGGCCAACATTCAGTACTTC.

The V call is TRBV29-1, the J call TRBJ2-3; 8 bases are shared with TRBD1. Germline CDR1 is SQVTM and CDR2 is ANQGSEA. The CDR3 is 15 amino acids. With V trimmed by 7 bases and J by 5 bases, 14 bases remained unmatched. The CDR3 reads CSAGDRNPRVDTQYF. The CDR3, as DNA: TGCAGCGCCGGGGACAGGAACCCGAGGGTAGATACGCAGTATTTT.

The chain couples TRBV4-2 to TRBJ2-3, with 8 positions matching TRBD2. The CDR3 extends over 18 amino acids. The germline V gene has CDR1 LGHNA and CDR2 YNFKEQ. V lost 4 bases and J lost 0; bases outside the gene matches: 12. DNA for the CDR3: TGTGCCAGCAGCCTAATGACGCGGGCTAGCGGGAGCACAGATACGCAGTATTTT. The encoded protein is CASSLMTRASGSTDTQYF.

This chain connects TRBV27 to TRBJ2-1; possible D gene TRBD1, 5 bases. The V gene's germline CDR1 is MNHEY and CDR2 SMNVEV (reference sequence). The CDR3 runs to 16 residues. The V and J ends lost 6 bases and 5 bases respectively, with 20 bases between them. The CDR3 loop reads CASSPPGRVVHNEQFF. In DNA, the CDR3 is TGTGCCAGCAGCCCCCCCGGCAGGGTGGTCCACAATGAGCAGTTCTTC.

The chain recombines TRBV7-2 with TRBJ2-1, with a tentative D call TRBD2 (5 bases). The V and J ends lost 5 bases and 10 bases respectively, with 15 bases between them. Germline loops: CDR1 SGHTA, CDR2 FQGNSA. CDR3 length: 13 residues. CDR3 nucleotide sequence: TGTGCCAGCAGCCCCGGGATCCAAAGAGAGCAGTTCTTC. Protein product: CASSPGIQREQFF.

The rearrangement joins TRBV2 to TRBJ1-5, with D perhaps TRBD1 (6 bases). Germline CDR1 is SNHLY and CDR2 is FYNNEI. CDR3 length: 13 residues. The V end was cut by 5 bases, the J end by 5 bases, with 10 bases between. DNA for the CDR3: TGTGCCAGCAGTTATGAGGGGGATCAGCCCCAGCATTTT. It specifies CASSYEGDQPQHF. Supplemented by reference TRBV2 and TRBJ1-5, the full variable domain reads EPEVTQTPSHQVTQMGQEVILRCVPISNHLYFYWYRQILGQKVEFLVSFYNNEISEKSEIFDDQFSVERPDGSNFTLKIRSTKLEDSAMYFCASSYEGDQPQHFGDGTRLSIL.

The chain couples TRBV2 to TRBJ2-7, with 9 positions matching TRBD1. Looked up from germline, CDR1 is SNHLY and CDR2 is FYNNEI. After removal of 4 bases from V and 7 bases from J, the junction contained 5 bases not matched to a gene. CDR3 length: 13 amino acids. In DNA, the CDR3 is TGTGCCAGCAGTGTACAGGGGGCCGGGGAGCAGTACTTC. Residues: CASSVQGAGEQYF.

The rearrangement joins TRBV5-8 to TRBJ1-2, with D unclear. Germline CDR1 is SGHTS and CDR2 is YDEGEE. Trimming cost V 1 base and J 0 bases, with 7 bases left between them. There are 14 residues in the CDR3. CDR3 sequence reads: CASSLRPANYGYTF. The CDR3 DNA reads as TGTGCCAGCAGCTTGAGGCCAGCTAACTATGGCTACACCTTC. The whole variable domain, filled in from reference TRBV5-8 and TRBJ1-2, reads EAGVTQSPTHLIKTRGQQATLRCSPISGHTSVYWYQQALGLGLQFLLWYDEGEERNRGNFPPRFSGRQFPNYSSELNVNALELEDSALYLCASSLRPANYGYTFGSGTRLTVV.

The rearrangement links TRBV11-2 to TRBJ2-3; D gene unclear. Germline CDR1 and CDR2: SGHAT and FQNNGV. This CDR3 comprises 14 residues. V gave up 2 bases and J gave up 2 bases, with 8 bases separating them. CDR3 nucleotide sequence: TGTGCCAGCAGCTTAAGTTACGTCACAGATACGCAGTATTTT. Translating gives CASSLSYVTDTQYF.

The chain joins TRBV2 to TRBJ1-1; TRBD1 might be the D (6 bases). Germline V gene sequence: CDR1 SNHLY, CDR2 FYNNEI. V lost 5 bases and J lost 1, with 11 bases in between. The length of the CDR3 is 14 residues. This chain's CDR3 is CASSSGAGNTEAFF. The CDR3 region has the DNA TGTGCCAGCAGTTCAGGGGCCGGGAACACTGAAGCTTTCTTT.

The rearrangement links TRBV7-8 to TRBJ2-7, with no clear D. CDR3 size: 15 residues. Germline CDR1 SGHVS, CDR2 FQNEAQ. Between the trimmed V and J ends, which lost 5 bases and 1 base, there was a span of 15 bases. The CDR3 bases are TGTGCCAGCAGCCTTTCTCAGAACGGGTCCTACGAGCAGTACTTC. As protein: CASSLSQNGSYEQYF. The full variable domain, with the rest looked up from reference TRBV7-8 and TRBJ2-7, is GAGVSQSPRYKVAKRGQDVALRCDPISGHVSLFWYQQALGQGPEFLTYFQNEAQLDKSGLPSDRFFAERPEGSVSTLKIQRTQQEDSAVYLCASSLSQNGSYEQYFGPGTRLTVT.